The next 11 T cell receptor beta chains were all read from a single sample in a study of OX40 agonist ivuxolimab in advanced cancers. Sequencing used immunoSEQ multiplex PCR; TCRdb keeps in-frame clones, though not all of them. This table has more than 60,000 clones, approximately 83% appearing once. The material sequenced was CD4+ or CD8+ T cells sorted from blood, taken in a trial of the OX40 agonist ivuxolimab. All receptors derive from an adult with an advanced solid tumor such as melanoma, head and neck, liver or kidney cancer.

This clone was seen a few times. The rearrangement joins TRBV27 to TRBJ1-1; tentatively, D is TRBD1 (5 bases). The CDR3 spans 13 residues. Trimming took 8 bases from V and 4 from J, leaving 14 bases between them. The germline V gene encodes CDR1 MNHEY and CDR2 SMNVEV (reference sequence). CDR3 loop: CASGRDSFTEAFF. CDR3 coding DNA: TGTGCCAGCGGGCGGGACTCTTTCACTGAAGCTTTCTTT.

The V gene is TRBV7-9, the J gene TRBJ1-1, with 7 bases aligning to TRBD1. The junction had 12 bases not matched to a gene; V was cut back by 7 bases and J by 4 bases. Germline-derived CDR1 and CDR2 are SEHNR and FQNEAQ (reference sequence). The CDR3 extends over 15 amino acids. CDR3 DNA sequence: TGTGCCAGCAAGCAATACAGGGGAAAAATCACTGAAGCTTTCTTT. Translated, it gives CASKQYRGKITEAFF.

This clone was recorded once. The chain recombines TRBV7-3 with TRBJ2-3, with D perhaps being TRBD1 or TRBD2 (5 bases each). This CDR3 comprises 13 residues. The germline V and J ends were trimmed by 4 bases and 14 bases, with 19 bases remaining between them. Germline V gene data show CDR1 as SGHTA and CDR2 as FQGTGA. Written as DNA, the CDR3 is TGTGCCAGCAGCTCCGGGGCTGTGGGGGATAGGTATTTT. Translation gives CASSSGAVGDRYF.

CDR3 region: CASSVDSFETEAFF. The CDR3 coding sequence is TGTGCCAGCAGCGTAGACTCCTTTGAGACTGAAGCTTTCTTT. The genes are TRBV9 and TRBJ1-1; D remains unclear. Germline lookup yields CDR1 SGDLS and CDR2 YYNGEE. The CDR3 sequence is 14 residues long. V was clipped by 0 bases and J by 5 bases, with 11 bases between them.

The chain is built from TRBV28 and TRBJ2-2; D not resolved. Germline CDR1 is MDHEN and CDR2 is SYDVKM. Trimming removed 3 bases at V and 0 bases at J, with 8 bases between. The CDR3 contains 15 residues. In DNA form, the CDR3 reads TGTGCCAGCAGTTTCGGAAATACGAACACCGGGGAGCTGTTTTTT. Encoded protein: CASSFGNTNTGELFF.

This rearrangement joins TRBV4-1 to TRBJ2-1, with D possibly called TRBD1 or TRBD2 (5 bases each). Trimming removed 0 bases at V and 3 bases at J, with 12 bases between. The CDR3 is made up of 16 amino acids. CDR1 is MGHRA and CDR2 is YSYEKL in the germline V gene. This chain's CDR3 is CASSQERGLSYNEQFF. The CDR3 DNA reads as TGCGCCAGCAGCCAAGAGAGGGGTCTGAGCTACAATGAGCAGTTCTTC.

The chain recombines TRBV7-9 with TRBJ2-1; no clear D. V lost 5 bases and J lost 8, with 13 bases in between. The CDR3 covers 13 residues. The germline V gene encodes CDR1 SEHNR and CDR2 FQNEAQ (reference sequence). The CDR3 sequence is CASSDRGTDEQFF. The CDR3 DNA follows: TGTGCCAGCAGCGATAGAGGAACTGATGAGCAGTTCTTC.

The chain couples TRBV7-2 to TRBJ2-2; D is unresolved. The CDR3 contains 12 residues. Deletions cut 1 base from V and 9 bases from J, with 6 bases between. Looked up from germline, CDR1 is SGHTA and CDR2 is FQGNSA. The CDR3 DNA is TGTGCCAGCAGCTTAGTGGTCCGGGAGCTGTTTTTT. Translation gives CASSLVVRELFF.

V and J are TRBV5-1 and TRBJ1-6, with 9 bases aligning to TRBD1. With V trimmed by 3 bases and J by 0 bases, 1 base remained unmatched. This CDR3 contains 16 residues. Germline-derived CDR1 and CDR2 are SGHRS and YFSETQ. CDR3 in DNA: TGCGCCAGCAGCTCGGACAGGGGCTCCTATAATTCACCCCTCCACTTT. Translation: CASSSDRGSYNSPLHF. The full variable domain, completed using reference TRBV5-1 and TRBJ1-6, is KAGVTQTPRYLIKTRGQQVTLSCSPISGHRSVSWYQQTPGQGLQFLFEYFSETQRNKGNFPGRFSGRQFSNSRSEMNVSTLELGDSALYLCASSSDRGSYNSPLHFGNGTRLTVT.

The CDR3 is CASSGSFTSSTGNTIYF. CDR3 sequence (DNA): TGTGCCAGCAGCGGAAGCTTTACATCATCTACTGGAAACACCATATATTTT. The chain couples TRBV7-9 to TRBJ1-3, with D uncertain. V gave up 5 bases and J gave up 2 bases, with 19 bases separating them. The CDR3 contains 17 residues. CDR1 and CDR2 from the germline V gene are SEHNR and FQNEAQ (reference sequence).

This chain uses TRBV5-1 with TRBJ2-5, with D possibly being TRBD1 (6 bases). Trimming removed 0 bases at V and 1 base at J, with 10 bases between. The CDR3 contains 15 residues. Germline V gene sequence: CDR1 SGHRS, CDR2 YFSETQ. The CDR3 protein is CASSLGVGAQETQYF. The CDR3 region has the DNA TGCGCCAGCAGCTTGGGAGTGGGGGCCCAAGAGACCCAGTACTTC.